One sample yielded the 10 T cell receptor beta chains listed below, sequenced in a study of cytomegalovirus exposure and HLA in healthy donors. PCR primers comprised 60 Vbeta and 13 Jbeta primers. Using immunoSEQ multiplex PCR, the repertoire was profiled, and TCRdb retains in-frame clones only, with some absent. This sample has about 140,000 clones, with 75% to 90% found just once. Material for sequencing was PBMCs. Receptors were obtained from a female donor in good health and CMV-seronegative.

This clone came up a few times. V gene TRBV6-6 combines with J gene TRBJ2-7, with D possibly matching TRBD2 (6 bases). The CDR3 loop spans 15 amino acids. Germline CDR1 is MNHNY and CDR2 is SVGAGI (reference sequence). V lost 5 bases and J lost 4, with 18 bases in between. The CDR3 loop reads CASSPVRRGIYEQYF. Written as DNA, the CDR3 is TGTGCCAGCAGTCCCGTGCGCCGGGGGATTTACGAGCAGTACTTC.

This chain uses TRBV2 with TRBJ2-5; 7 bases agree with TRBD2. TRBJ2-7 explains the end of the DNA better; the J call may be wrong. Germline V lookup: CDR1 SNHLY, CDR2 FYNNEI. This CDR3 region has 13 residues. The CDR3 reads CASSWDYSYEQYF. For the CDR3, the DNA is TGTGCCAGCAGCTGGGACTATTCCTACGAGCAGTACTTC.

DNA of the CDR3: TGTGCCAGCAGCTTAGAAGTGTTGGCCGGAGGGAGGGAGGCTGAAGCTTTCTTT. Protein: CASSLEVLAGGREAEAFF. The genes are TRBV11-2 and TRBJ1-1; no clear D. CDR1 and CDR2 from the germline V gene are SGHAT and FQNNGV. CDR3 length: 18 amino acids. V lost 0 bases to trimming and J lost 6 bases, with 23 bases between them.

This chain links TRBV4-2 with TRBJ2-7, with D unclear. This CDR3 has 15 amino acids. V lost 0 bases to trimming and J lost 2 bases, with 11 bases between them. The germline gives CDR1 LGHNA, CDR2 YNFKEQ. The CDR3 DNA reads as TGTGCCAGCAGCCAAGAGGGTACAGCACCCTACGAGCAGTACTTC. Translating it yields CASSQEGTAPYEQYF.

The genes are TRBV7-9 and TRBJ2-5; 11 bases are a match to TRBD1. The CDR3 has 14 residues. Germline CDR1 SEHNR, CDR2 FQNEAQ (reference sequence). V shed 3 bases and J 6 bases; nucleotides not matched to a gene: 3. CDR3 bases: TGTGCCAGCAGCTTGGACAGGGGGCATAAGACCCAGTACTTC. It specifies CASSLDRGHKTQYF.

The chain uses TRBV19 and TRBJ1-2; weak D call: TRBD1 (6 bases). The germline V gene encodes CDR1 LNHDA and CDR2 SQIVND (reference sequence). V lost 6 bases to trimming and J lost 3 bases, with 11 bases between them. The CDR3 consists of 13 residues. The CDR3 reads CASSSGDDYGYTF. CDR3 bases: TGTGCCAGTAGCTCAGGGGATGACTATGGCTACACCTTC.

V and J are TRBV14 and TRBJ2-5; 9 positions agree with TRBD2. In germline, CDR1 is SGHDN, CDR2 FVKESK. The CDR3 is 17 amino acids. V dropped 0 bases and J dropped 7; count of bases not matched to a gene: 12. The chain's CDR3 is CASSQDNNSGRWGTQYF. The CDR3 DNA follows: TGTGCCAGCAGCCAAGATAATAATAGCGGGAGATGGGGGACCCAGTACTTC.

The chain combines TRBV4-1 with TRBJ2-5; 7 bases are a match to TRBD1. The J call may be incorrect, as the DNA end agrees better with TRBJ2-7. The CDR3 has 16 residues. Germline loops: CDR1 MGHRA, CDR2 YSYEKL. The DNA of the CDR3 is TGCGCCAGCAGCCATACTCCGGGACAGCCGATCTACGAGCAGTACTTC. This encodes CASSHTPGQPIYEQYF.

The chain couples TRBV29-1 to TRBJ1-2, with TRBD1 identical over 8 bases. Trimming removed 2 bases from V and 5 bases from J; junction bases left unmatched: 4. CDR1 and CDR2 (germline): SQVTM, ANQGSEA. The CDR3 runs to 13 residues. The CDR3 sequence is CSVELGQGYGYTF. DNA for the CDR3: TGCAGCGTTGAACTAGGACAGGGATATGGCTACACCTTC.

V gene TRBV7-6 combines with J gene TRBJ2-4; 8 bases line up with TRBD1. The CDR3 is 17 amino acids. Germline CDR1 reads SGHVS; CDR2 reads FNYEAQ. V shed 2 bases and J 8 bases; nucleotides not matched to a gene: 14. The CDR3 reads CASSLMEAGGPSDIQYF. The CDR3 DNA sequence: TGTGCCAGCAGCTTAATGGAGGCAGGGGGCCCCTCGGACATTCAGTACTTC.